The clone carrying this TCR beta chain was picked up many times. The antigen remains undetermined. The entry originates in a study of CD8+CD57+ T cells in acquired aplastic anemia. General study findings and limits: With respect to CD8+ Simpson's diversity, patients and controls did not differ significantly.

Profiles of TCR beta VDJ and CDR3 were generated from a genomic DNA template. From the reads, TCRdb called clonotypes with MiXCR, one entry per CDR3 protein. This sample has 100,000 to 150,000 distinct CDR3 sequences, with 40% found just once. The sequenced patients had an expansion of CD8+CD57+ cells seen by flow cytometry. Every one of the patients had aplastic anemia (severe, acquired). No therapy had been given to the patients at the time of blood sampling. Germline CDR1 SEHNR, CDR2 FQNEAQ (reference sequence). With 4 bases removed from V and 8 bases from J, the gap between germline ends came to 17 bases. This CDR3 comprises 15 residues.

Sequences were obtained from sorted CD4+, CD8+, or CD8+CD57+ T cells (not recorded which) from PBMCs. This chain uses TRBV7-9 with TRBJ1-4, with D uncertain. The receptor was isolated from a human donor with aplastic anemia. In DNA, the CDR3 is TGTGCCAGCAGCTCCTTCGGACGACTAGGGGAAAAACTGTTTTTT. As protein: CASSSFGRLGEKLFF. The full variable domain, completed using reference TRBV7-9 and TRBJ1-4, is DTGVSQNPRHKITKRGQNVTFRCDPISEHNRLYWYRQTLGQGPEFLTYFQNEAQLEKSRLLSDRFSAERPKGSFSTLEIQRTEQGDSAMYLCASSSFGRLGEKLFFGSGTQLSVL.